The rows below give T cell receptor beta chains drawn from one sample of a study of shared clonotypes between healthy human individuals. Data came from immunoSEQ multiplex PCR; TCRdb stores just in-frame clones and leaves some out. Of about 1.1 million clones in the sample, approximately 77% are singletons; the top ten hold roughly 0.83%. Sequenced sample: memory CD4+ T cells from PBMCs. The receptor source for this set is a man between 18 and 35 years old in good health. Some clones in this sample may be carry-over from other donors' samples. The CDR3 runs from the conserved cysteine through the conserved F or W. A D gene is named only where the DNA matches it firmly. The size entry is marked missing in some rows and otherwise reads once, few, many or a size class.

length	V	J	D	size	CDR3	DNA
15	TRBV9	TRBJ2-3	.	.	CASSPRTTSTDTQYF	TGTGCCAGCAGCCCTCGGACCACTAGCACAGATACGCAGTATTTT
14	TRBV5-1	TRBJ1-5	TRBD1	few	CASRPDRGNQPQHF	TGCGCCAGCAGACCAGACAGGGGCAATCAGCCCCAGCATTTT
13	TRBV29-1	TRBJ2-7	.	.	CSVDRTGQEKQYF	TGCAGCGTTGACAGGACCGGGCAGGAGAAGCAGTACTTC
13	TRBV28	TRBJ1-2	.	.	CASMKTENYGYTF	TGTGCCAGCATGAAGACGGAAAACTATGGCTACACCTTC
16	TRBV5-6	TRBJ1-5	.	.	CASSLSLGYSNQPQHF	TGTGCCAGCAGCTTGAGTTTGGGGTATAGCAATCAGCCCCAGCATTTT
15	TRBV7-9	TRBJ1-1	TRBD1	few	CASSAGTAMATEAFF	TGTGCCAGCAGCGCGGGGACAGCAATGGCCACTGAAGCTTTCTTT
13	TRBV7-6	TRBJ2-7	.	.	CASSLYREYEQYF	TGTGCCAGCAGCTTGTACAGGGAGTACGAGCAGTACTTC
14	TRBV27	TRBJ2-2	.	few	CASGLRGDTGELFF	TGTGCCAGCGGCTTGCGGGGTGACACCGGGGAGCTGTTTTTT
13	TRBV28	TRBJ1-2	.	once	CASSYRVDYGYTF	TGTGCCAGCAGCTACAGGGTGGACTATGGCTACACCTTC
13	TRBV27	TRBJ1-2	TRBD1	.	CASSPRQGDGYTF	TGTGCCAGCAGTCCCCGACAGGGCGATGGCTACACCTTC
11	TRBV20-1	TRBJ2-2	.	.	CSAAGMGELFF	TGCAGTGCTGCCGGGATGGGGGAGCTGTTTTTT
18	TRBV5-4	TRBJ2-7	.	.	CASSASVNGGRVAYEQYF	TGTGCCAGCAGCGCTAGCGTCAATGGGGGCAGGGTGGCCTACGAGCAGTACTTC
14	TRBV6-5	TRBJ2-2	.	few	CASKYQANTGELFF	TGTGCCAGCAAGTATCAGGCAAACACCGGGGAGCTGTTTTTT
16	TRBV27	TRBJ2-1	TRBD2	.	CASRRLAGGSYNEQFF	TGTGCCAGCAGGCGACTAGCGGGAGGCTCCTACAATGAGCAGTTCTTC
15	TRBV4-2	TRBJ2-1	TRBD1	.	CASSQDDRGWNEQFF	TGTGCCAGCAGCCAAGATGACAGGGGTTGGAATGAGCAGTTCTTC
17	TRBV4-3	TRBJ2-7	TRBD2	.	CASSPGLAGVQASEQYF	TGCGCCAGCAGCCCCGGACTAGCGGGAGTGCAAGCTTCCGAGCAGTACTTC
13	TRBV6-1	TRBJ1-1	.	.	CASSAQGPTEAFF	TGTGCCAGCAGTGCTCAGGGTCCCACTGAAGCTTTCTTT
14	TRBV27	TRBJ2-7	.	.	CASSLRLNYYEQYF	TGTGCCAGCAGTTTGCGGCTTAATTACTACGAGCAGTACTTC
13	TRBV2	TRBJ1-2	.	.	CASSEAEWYGYTF	TGTGCCAGCAGTGAGGCGGAGTGGTATGGCTACACCTTC
15	TRBV28	TRBJ1-5	.	.	CASSREGGRNQPQHF	TGTGCCAGCAGTCGAGAGGGTGGCCGAAATCAGCCCCAGCATTTT
16	TRBV21-1	TRBJ1-2	.	.	CASSPNRTGLIYGYTF	TGTGCCAGCAGCCCGAACAGGACAGGGCTTATCTATGGCTACACCTTC
15	TRBV5-6	TRBJ1-5	TRBD1	.	CASSKGQGARQPQHF	TGTGCCAGCAGCAAGGGCCAGGGGGCGAGGCAGCCCCAGCATTTT
15	TRBV7-6	TRBJ1-4	.	few	CASSVGQPSYEKLFF	TGTGCCAGCAGCGTAGGACAGCCGTCTTACGAAAAACTGTTTTTT
11	TRBV28	TRBJ1-2	.	few	CASSPNYGYTF	TGTGCCAGCAGCCCCAACTATGGCTACACCTTC
16	TRBV25-1	TRBJ2-3	TRBD2	.	CASSEWLAGSTDTQYF	TGTGCCAGCAGTGAATGGCTAGCGGGGAGCACAGATACGCAGTATTTT
16	TRBV7-7	TRBJ2-7	TRBD2	.	CASSSGGVAGDGEQYF	TGTGCCAGCAGCTCGGGAGGGGTAGCGGGAGATGGAGAGCAGTACTTC
12	TRBV15	TRBJ1-2	.	once	CATSKDRFSYTF	TGTGCCACCAGCAAAGACAGGTTCAGCTACACCTTC
20	TRBV28	TRBJ2-5	TRBD2	.	CASSLHRGTGTSGRRKTQYF	TGTGCCAGCAGTTTGCACAGGGGGACGGGGACTAGCGGGAGAAGGAAGACCCAGTACTTC
14	TRBV28	TRBJ1-6	.	.	CASGGTAYNSPLHF	TGTGCCAGCGGAGGGACTGCTTATAATTCACCCCTCCACTTT
16	TRBV11-3	TRBJ2-2	TRBD1	few	CASSLGQGTIAGELFF	TGTGCCAGCAGCTTAGGACAGGGGACAATCGCCGGGGAGCTGTTTTTT
18	TRBV4-2	TRBJ2-1	TRBD2	.	CASSQERTSGGSYNEQFF	TGTGCCAGCAGCCAAGAGAGGACTAGCGGGGGATCCTACAATGAGCAGTTCTTC